This TCR beta chain stems from a study of T cells in Graves' hyperthyroidism and ophthalmopathy (dated by TCRdb to the late 2010s). For context, the study as a whole: Peripheral blood was sampled at the time of initial diagnosis, prior to any treatment. To identify TCR V-J signatures that set the groups apart, the researchers used a discovery cohort of about a hundred patients, made up of some 41 with Graves' ophthalmopathy and about 60 with stable Graves' hyperthyroidism. Whether ophthalmopathy could be predicted prospectively was tested in an independent validation cohort made up of 18 to 20 hyperthyroidism patients plus 17 patients who later progressed to ophthalmopathy. The roughly 99 discovery patients were divided at random into training and test sets in a 7:3 ratio. In about 6 Graves' hyperthyroidism patients, the study also compared T-cell repertoires from thyroid tissue with T-cell repertoires from blood. Once sampling was done, hyperthyroidism patients were given methimazole at a starting dose of 30 mg daily, whereas ophthalmopathy patients were given high-dose intravenous methylprednisolone. TCR Vbeta CDR3 sequencing of some 140 peripheral blood samples (roughly 43 ophthalmopathy, approximately 80 hyperthyroidism and about 17 progressor patients) is reported in the paper. Paper-wide results and their limitations: In validation, progression to ophthalmopathy was predicted by the model with around 71% sensitivity and roughly 76% specificity, a median of roughly 6.4 months before onset. A model built on a 13 V-J signature distinguished ophthalmopathy from stable hyperthyroidism, reaching around 88% sensitivity and about 81% specificity in cross-validation and 80%/75% in testing. No statistical method was used to set the sample size in advance, and investigators knew the group allocation. Most expanded thyroid clonotypes (frequency above 0.001) were also found in blood, which suggests that blood repertoires may mirror thyroid immune responses.

This clonotype was recorded many times. No cognate antigen has been identified for it. Base qualities are missing; no much larger clone stands one base away. Moderately to severely active disease, a Clinical Activity Score of at least 3, a NOSPECS grade of at least 4, and a duration under 3 months were present in ophthalmopathy patients. Exclusion was applied to patients with uncontrolled infections, other autoimmune diseases, pregnancy or lactation. Clinical symptoms, serum thyroxine and TRAb, thyroid ultrasound, and orbital computed tomography formed the basis for the diagnoses. Ficoll-Paque density gradient centrifugation was used to isolate PBMCs from 8.5 to 10 ml of fresh peripheral blood. Trizol reagent was used to extract total RNA, and RNA quality was then checked on an Agilent 2100 Bioanalyzer. Spanning cysteine to phenylalanine, the CDR3 consists of 16 amino acids. The kept DNA is CDR3 alone, 48 bases in frame from the first base. The germline V gene encodes CDR1 SGHAT and CDR2 FQNNGV. Between the V and J ends, shortened by 5 bases and 1 base respectively, the junction contains 17 bases.

Amplification of TCR beta CDR3 regions was carried out from RNA transcripts. The TCR CDR3 was subjected to a first round of RT-PCR using the HTBI primer set and the Qiagen OneStep RT-PCR kit. Libraries were constructed in a second round of multiplex PCR, after which size selection and purification were performed. The libraries were sequenced on an Illumina HiSeq2000 using paired-end 100 bp reads. For the original study's pipeline: SOAPnuke was used to process the raw data, with reads discarded if the reads contained adapters or uncalled bases, had a mean Phred below 15, or lacked an exact constant-primer or identifier match. High-quality paired reads were merged using COPE v1.2.5, and each unique nucleotide sequence was defined as a clonotype. Clonotypes were aligned to IMGT TRBV, TRBD and TRBJ reference segments using MiTCR v1.1. The analysis included only V-J combinations with a frequency above 0.0001, which together covered 99% to 99.2% of the repertoires. A TCS score was defined as the ratio between F50 (clonal expansion) and ExV (chaos), using BLOSUM62-based TCRdist between CDR3 peptides within each V-J. Welch's t-statistics and random forest reduced several hundred V-J features to fewer than 15, which were used in a naive Bayes classifier (R e1071). The public reads were quality trimmed at Q25 with fastp and then assembled into clones with MiXCR by TCRdb, keeping productive beta chains. Under each unique CDR3 protein, matching rows form one entry showing the most common genes and DNA. These V and J calls are TCRdb output, not the study's own analysis. The sample profile shows more than 500,000 distinct CDR3 sequences; approximately 16% of them were found once. Approximately 30% of the sample lies in the top ten.

Rearrangement joined TRBV11-2 to TRBJ2-5, with no D gene named confidently. The TCR was taken from a woman in her 30s with Graves' ophthalmopathy. What was sequenced was blood. The sequence in DNA is TGTGCCAGCAGCCCATACCCCACGACCTCCCAAGAGACCCAGTACTTC. Translated, it gives CASSPYPTTSQETQYF.